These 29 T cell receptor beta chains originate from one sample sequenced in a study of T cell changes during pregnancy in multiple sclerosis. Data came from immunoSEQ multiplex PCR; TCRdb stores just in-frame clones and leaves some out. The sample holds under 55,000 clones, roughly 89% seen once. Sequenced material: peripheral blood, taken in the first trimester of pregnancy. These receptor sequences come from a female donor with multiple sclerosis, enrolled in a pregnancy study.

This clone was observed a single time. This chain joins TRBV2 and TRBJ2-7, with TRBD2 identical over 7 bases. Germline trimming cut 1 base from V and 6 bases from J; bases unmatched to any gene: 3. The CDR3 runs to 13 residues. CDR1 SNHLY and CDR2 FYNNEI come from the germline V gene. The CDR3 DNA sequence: TGTGCCAGCAGTGAAGAGGGACTATCCGAGCAGTACTTC. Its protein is CASSEEGLSEQYF.

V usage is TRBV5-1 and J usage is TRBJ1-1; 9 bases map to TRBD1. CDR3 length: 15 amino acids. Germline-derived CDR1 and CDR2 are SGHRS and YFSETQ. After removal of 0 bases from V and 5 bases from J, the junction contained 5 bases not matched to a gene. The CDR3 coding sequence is TGCGCCAGCAGCTTGGCTGACAGGGGGGGAACTGAAGCTTTCTTT. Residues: CASSLADRGGTEAFF.

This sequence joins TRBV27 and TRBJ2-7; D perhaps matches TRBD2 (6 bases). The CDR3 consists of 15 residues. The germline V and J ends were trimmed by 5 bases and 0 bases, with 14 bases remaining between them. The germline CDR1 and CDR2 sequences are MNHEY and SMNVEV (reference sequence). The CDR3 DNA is TGTGCCAGCAGTGGGGCGGGACGGTACTCCTACGAGCAGTACTTC. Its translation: CASSGAGRYSYEQYF.

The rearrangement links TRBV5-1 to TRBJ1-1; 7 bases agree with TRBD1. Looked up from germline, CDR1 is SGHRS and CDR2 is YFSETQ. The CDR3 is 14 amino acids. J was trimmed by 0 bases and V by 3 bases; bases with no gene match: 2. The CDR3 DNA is TGCGCCAGCAGCTCGGACAGGATGAACACTGAAGCTTTCTTT. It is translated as CASSSDRMNTEAFF. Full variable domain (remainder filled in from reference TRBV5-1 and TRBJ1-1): KAGVTQTPRYLIKTRGQQVTLSCSPISGHRSVSWYQQTPGQGLQFLFEYFSETQRNKGNFPGRFSGRQFSNSRSEMNVSTLELGDSALYLCASSSDRMNTEAFFGQGTRLTVV.

This CDR3 reads CASSFTTGGETQYF. In nucleotides, the CDR3 is TGCGCCAGCAGCTTCACTACTGGGGGGGAGACCCAGTACTTC. This chain links TRBV5-1 with TRBJ2-5; a weak D match, TRBD2 (6 bases). In germline, CDR1 is SGHRS, CDR2 YFSETQ. The CDR3 length is 14 residues. With 2 bases removed from V and 5 bases from J, the gap between germline ends came to 13 bases.

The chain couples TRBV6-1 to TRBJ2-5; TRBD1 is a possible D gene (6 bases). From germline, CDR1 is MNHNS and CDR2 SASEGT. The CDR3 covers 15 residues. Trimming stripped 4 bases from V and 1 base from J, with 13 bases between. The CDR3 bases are TGTGCCAGCAGTGTTGGAGACAGGTTCCAAGAGACCCAGTACTTC. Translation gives CASSVGDRFQETQYF.

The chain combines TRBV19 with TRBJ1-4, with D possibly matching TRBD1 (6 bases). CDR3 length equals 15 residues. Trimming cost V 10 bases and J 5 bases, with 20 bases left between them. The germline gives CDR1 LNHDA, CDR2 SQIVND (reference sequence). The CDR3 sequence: CATAEVRGLNEKLFF. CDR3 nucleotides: TGTGCCACTGCCGAAGTCAGGGGTCTCAATGAAAAACTGTTTTTT.

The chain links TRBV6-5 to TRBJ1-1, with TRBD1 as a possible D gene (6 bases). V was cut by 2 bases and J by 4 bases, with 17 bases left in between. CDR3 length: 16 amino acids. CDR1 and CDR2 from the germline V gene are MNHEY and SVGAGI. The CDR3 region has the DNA TGTGCCAGCAGTTACGGGGTGGGGGGGCAGGGCACTGAAGCTTTCTTT. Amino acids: CASSYGVGGQGTEAFF.

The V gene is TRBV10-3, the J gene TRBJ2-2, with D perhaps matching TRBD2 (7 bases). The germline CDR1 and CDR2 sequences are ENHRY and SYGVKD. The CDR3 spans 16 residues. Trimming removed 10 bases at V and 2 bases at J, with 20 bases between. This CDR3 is CATGGLRGGNTGELFF. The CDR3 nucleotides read TGTGCCACCGGGGGCCTGAGGGGGGGTAACACCGGGGAGCTGTTTTTT.

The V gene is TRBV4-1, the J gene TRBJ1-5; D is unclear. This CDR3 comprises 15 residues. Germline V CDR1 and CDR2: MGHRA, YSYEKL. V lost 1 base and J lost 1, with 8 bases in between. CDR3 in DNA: TGCGCCAGCAGCCAAGTATCCGAGAGCAATCAGCCCCAGCATTTT. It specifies CASSQVSESNQPQHF.

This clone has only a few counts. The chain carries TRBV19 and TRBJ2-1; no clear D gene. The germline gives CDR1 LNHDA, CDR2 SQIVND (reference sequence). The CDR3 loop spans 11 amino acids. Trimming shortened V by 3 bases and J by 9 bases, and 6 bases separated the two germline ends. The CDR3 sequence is CASSMRFEQFF. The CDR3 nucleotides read TGTGCCAGTAGTATGAGGTTTGAGCAGTTCTTC. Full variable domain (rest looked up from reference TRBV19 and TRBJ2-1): DGGITQSPKYLFRKEGQNVTLSCEQNLNHDAMYWYRQDPGQGLRLIYYSQIVNDFQKGDIAEGYSVSREKKESFPLTVTSAQKNPTAFYLCASSMRFEQFFGPGTRLTVL.

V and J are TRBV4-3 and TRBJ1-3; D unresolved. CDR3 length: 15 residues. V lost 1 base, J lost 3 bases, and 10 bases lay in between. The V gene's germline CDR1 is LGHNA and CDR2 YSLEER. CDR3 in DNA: TGCGCCAGCAGCCAAGCCGGCGGGAGTGGAAACACCATATATTTT. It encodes CASSQAGGSGNTIYF.

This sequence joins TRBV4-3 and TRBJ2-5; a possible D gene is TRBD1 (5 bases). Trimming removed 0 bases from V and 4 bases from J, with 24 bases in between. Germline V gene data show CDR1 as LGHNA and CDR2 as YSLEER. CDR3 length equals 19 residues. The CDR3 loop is CASSQDSLSSQGGRETQYF. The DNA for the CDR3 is TGCGCCAGCAGCCAAGATAGCCTCTCAAGCCAGGGCGGAAGAGAGACCCAGTACTTC.

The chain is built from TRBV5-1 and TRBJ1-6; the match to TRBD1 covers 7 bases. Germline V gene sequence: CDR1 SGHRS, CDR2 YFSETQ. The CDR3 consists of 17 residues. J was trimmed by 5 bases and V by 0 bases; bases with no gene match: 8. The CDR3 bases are TGCGCCAGCAGCTTGGCCCCCACGACAGGGAATAATTCACCCCTCCACTTT. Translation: CASSLAPTTGNNSPLHF.

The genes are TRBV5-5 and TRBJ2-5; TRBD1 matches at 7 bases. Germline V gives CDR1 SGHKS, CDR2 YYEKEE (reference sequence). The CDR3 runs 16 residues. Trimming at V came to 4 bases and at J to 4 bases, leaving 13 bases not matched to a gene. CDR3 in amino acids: CASSRAQGRFGETQYF. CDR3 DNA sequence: TGTGCCAGCAGCCGGGCACAGGGGCGATTCGGAGAGACCCAGTACTTC. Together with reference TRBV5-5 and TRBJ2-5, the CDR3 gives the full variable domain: DAGVTQSPTHLIKTRGQQVTLRCSPISGHKSVSWYQQVLGQGPQFIFQYYEKEERGRGNFPDRFSARQFPNYSSELNVNALLLGDSALYLCASSRAQGRFGETQYFGPGTRLLVL.

The CDR3 DNA sequence: TGTGCCATCAGTGAAGCAGGCAGGGGAGAGACCCAGTACTTC. It yields the protein CAISEAGRGETQYF. The rearrangement uses TRBV10-3 and TRBJ2-5; the D gene is possibly TRBD1 (6 bases). Per the germline V gene, CDR1 is ENHRY and CDR2 is SYGVKD. The CDR3 loop spans 14 amino acids. Trimming took 3 bases from V and 4 from J, leaving 12 bases between them.

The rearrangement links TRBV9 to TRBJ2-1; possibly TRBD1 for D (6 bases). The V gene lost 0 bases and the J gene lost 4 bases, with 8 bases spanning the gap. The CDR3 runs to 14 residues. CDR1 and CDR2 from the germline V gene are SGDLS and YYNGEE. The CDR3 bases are TGTGCCAGCAGCGTAGACAGGGATTACAATGAGCAGTTCTTC. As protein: CASSVDRDYNEQFF.

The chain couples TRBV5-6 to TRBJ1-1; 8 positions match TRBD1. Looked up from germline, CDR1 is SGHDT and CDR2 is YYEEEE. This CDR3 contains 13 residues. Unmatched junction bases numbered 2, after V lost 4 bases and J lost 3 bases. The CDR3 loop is CASSPGQDTEAFF. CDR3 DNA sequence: TGTGCCAGCAGCCCGGGACAGGACACTGAAGCTTTCTTT.

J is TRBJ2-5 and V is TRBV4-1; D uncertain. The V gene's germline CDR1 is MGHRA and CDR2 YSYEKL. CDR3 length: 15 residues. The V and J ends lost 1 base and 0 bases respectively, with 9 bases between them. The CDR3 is CASSQGESYQETQYF. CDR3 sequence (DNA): TGCGCCAGCAGCCAAGGCGAATCGTACCAAGAGACCCAGTACTTC.

CDR3 region: CASSPGGGEGGNTIYF. The DNA for the CDR3 is TGTGCCAGCAGTCCAGGGGGCGGGGAGGGTGGAAACACCATATATTTT. The chain combines TRBV28 with TRBJ1-3; TRBD1 aligns across 8 bases. The CDR3 totals 16 residues. Germline assignment: CDR1 MDHEN and CDR2 SYDVKM. The V and J ends lost 5 bases and 3 bases, in that order; junction bases with no gene match: 9. Variable domain in full (rest from reference TRBV28 and TRBJ1-3): DVKVTQSSRYLVKRTGEKVFLECVQDMDHENMFWYRQDPGLGLRLIYFSYDVKMKEKGDIPEGYSVSREKKERFSLILESASTNQTSMYLCASSPGGGEGGNTIYFGEGSWLTVV.

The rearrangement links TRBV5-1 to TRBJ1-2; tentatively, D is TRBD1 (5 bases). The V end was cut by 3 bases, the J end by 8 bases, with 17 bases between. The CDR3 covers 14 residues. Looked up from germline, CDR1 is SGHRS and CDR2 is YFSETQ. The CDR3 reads CASSSQGARGGYTF. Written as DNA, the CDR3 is TGCGCCAGCAGCTCCCAAGGGGCACGAGGAGGCTACACCTTC.

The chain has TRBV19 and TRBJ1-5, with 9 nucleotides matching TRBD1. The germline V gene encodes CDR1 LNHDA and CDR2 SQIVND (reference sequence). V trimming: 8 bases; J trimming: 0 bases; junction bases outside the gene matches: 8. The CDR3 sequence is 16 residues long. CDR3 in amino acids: CASGTGRRFSNQPQHF. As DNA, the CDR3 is TGTGCCAGTGGGACAGGGAGGCGATTTAGCAATCAGCCCCAGCATTTT.

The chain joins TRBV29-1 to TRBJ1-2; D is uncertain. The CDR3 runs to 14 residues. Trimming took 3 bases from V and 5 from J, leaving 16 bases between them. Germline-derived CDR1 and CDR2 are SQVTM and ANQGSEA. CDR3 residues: CSVEVRRQAYGYTF. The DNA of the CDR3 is TGCAGCGTTGAGGTACGGCGGCAAGCGTATGGCTACACCTTC.

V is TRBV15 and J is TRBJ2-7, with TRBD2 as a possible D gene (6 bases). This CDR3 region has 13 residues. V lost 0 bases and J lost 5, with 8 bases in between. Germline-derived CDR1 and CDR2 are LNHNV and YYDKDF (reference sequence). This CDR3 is CATSRDPGDEQYF. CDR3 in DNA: TGTGCCACCAGCAGAGACCCGGGGGACGAGCAGTACTTC.

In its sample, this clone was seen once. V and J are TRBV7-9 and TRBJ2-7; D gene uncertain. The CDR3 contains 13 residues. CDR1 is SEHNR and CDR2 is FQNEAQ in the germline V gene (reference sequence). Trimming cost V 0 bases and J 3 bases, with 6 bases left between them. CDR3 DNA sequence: TGTGCCAGCAGCTTAGCGGGCCACTACGAGCAGTACTTC. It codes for CASSLAGHYEQYF.

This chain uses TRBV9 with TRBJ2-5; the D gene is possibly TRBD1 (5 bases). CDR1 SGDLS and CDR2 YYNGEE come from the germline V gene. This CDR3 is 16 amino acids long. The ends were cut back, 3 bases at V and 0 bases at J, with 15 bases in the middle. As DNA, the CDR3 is TGTGCCAGCAGCGAGCTGCAGACAGCCTACCAAGAGACCCAGTACTTC. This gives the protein CASSELQTAYQETQYF. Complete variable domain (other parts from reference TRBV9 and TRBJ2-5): DSGVTQTPKHLITATGQRVTLRCSPRSGDLSVYWYQQSLDQGLQFLIQYYNGEERAKGNILERFSAQQFPDLHSELNLSSLELGDSALYFCASSELQTAYQETQYFGPGTRLLVL.

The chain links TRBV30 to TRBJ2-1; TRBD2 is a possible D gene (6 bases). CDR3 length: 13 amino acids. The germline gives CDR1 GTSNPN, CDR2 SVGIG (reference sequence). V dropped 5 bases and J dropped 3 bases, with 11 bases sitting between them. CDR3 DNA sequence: TGTGCCTGGTCGGGACTCCTCTACAATGAGCAGTTCTTC. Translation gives CAWSGLLYNEQFF.

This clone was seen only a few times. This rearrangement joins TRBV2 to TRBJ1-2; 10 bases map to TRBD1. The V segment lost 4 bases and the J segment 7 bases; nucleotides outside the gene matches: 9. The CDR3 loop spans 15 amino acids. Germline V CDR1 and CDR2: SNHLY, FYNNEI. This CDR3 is CASSAGDRGRGGYTF. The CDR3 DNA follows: TGTGCCAGCAGTGCAGGGGACAGGGGCAGAGGTGGCTACACCTTC.

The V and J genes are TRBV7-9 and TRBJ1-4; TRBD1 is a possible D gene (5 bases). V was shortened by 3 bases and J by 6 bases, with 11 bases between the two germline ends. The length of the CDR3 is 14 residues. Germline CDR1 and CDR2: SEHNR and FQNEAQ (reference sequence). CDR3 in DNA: TGTGCCAGCAGCTTCGGGGGGACCCATGAAAAACTGTTTTTT. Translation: CASSFGGTHEKLFF.